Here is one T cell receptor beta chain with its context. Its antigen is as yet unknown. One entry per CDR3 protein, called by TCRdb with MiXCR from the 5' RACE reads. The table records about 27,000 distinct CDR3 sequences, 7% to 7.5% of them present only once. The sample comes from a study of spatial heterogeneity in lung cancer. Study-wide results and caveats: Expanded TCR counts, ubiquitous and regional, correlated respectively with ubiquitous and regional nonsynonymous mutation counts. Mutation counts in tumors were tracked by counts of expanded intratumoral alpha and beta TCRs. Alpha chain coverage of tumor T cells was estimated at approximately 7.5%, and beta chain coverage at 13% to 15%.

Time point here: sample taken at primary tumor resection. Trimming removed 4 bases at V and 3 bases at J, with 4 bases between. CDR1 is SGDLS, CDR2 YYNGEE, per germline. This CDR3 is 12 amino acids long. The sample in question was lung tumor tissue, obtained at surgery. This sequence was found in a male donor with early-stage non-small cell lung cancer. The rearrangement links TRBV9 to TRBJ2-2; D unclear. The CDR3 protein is CASSIYTGELFF. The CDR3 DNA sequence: TGTGCCAGCAGCATATACACCGGGGAGCTGTTTTTT.